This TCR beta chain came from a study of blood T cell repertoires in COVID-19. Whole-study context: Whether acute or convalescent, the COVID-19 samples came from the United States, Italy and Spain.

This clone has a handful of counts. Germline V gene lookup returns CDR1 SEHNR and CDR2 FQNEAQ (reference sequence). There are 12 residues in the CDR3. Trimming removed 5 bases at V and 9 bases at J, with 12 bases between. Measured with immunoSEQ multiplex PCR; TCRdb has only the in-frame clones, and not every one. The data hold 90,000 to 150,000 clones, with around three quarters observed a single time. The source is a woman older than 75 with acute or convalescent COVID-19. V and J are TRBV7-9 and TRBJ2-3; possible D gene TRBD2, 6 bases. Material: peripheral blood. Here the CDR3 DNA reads TGTGCCAGCAGCCCTTGGGGGGAAACGCAGTATTTT. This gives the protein CASSPWGETQYF.